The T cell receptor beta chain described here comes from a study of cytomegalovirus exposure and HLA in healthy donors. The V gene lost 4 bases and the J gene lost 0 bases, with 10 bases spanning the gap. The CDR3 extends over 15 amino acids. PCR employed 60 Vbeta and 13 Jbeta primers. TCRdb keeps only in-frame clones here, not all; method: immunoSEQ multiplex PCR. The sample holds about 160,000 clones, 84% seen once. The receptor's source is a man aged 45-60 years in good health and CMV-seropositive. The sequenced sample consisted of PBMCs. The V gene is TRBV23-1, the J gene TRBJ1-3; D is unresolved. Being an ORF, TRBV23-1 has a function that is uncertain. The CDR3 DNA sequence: TGCGCCAGCAGTCCATGTACGGGCTCTGGAAACACCATATATTTT. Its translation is CASSPCTGSGNTIYF.